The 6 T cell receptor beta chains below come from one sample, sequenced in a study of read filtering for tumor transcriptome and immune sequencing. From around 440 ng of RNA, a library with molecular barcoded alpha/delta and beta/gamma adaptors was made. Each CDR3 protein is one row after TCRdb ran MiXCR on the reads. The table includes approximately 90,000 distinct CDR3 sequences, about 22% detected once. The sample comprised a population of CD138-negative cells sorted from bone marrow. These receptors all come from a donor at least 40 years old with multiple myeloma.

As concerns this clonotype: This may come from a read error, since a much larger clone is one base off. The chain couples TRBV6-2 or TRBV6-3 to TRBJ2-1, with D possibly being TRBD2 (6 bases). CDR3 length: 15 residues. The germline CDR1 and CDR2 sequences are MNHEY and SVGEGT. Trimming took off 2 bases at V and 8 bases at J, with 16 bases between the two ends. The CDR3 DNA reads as TGTGCCAGCAGTTACGTAGCGGAGGGGCACGATGAGCAGTTCTTC. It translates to CASSYVAEGHDEQFF.

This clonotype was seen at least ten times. The CDR3 region has the DNA TGTGCCAGCAGCTTAAGACGGTACAATGAGCAGTTCTTC. Its protein is CASSLRRYNEQFF. The rearrangement joins TRBV5-6 to TRBJ2-1; D remains ambiguous. V lost 2 bases and J lost 4, with 7 bases in between. CDR1 is SGHDT, CDR2 YYEEEE, per germline. The CDR3 totals 13 residues.

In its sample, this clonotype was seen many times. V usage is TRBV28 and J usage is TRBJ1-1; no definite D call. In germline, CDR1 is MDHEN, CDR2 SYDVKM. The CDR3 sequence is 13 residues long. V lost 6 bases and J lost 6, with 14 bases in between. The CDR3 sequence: CASSRRAHPEAFF. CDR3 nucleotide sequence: TGTGCCAGCAGCCGGAGAGCCCACCCTGAAGCTTTCTTT. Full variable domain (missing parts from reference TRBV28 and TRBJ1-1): DVKVTQSSRYLVKRTGEKVFLECVQDMDHENMFWYRQDPGLGLRLIYFSYDVKMKEKGDIPEGYSVSREKKERFSLILESASTNQTSMYLCASSRRAHPEAFFGQGTRLTVV.

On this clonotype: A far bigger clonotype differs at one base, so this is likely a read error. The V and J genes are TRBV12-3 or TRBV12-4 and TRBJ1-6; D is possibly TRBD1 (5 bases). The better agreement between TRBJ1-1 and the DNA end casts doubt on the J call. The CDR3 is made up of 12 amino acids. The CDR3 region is CASSLDRPQAFF. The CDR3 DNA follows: TGTGCCAGCAGCCTCGACAGACCTCAGGCTTTCTTT.

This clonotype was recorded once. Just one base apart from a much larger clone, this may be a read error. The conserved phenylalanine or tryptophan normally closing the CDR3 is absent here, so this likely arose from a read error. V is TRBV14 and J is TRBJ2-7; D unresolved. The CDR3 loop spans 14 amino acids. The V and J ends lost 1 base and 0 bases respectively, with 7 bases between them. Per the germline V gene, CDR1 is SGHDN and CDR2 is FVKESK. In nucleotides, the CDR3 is TGTGCCAGCAGCCAAGTGGCGGCCTCCTACGAGCAGTACCTC. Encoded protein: CASSQVAASYEQYL.

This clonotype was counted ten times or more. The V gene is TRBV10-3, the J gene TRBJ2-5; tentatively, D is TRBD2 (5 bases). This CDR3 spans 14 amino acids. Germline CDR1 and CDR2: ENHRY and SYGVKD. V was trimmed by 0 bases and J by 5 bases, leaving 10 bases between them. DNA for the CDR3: TGTGCCATCAGTGAGTCTAGTCGCGGGGAGACCCAGTACTTC. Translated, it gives CAISESSRGETQYF.